These 31 T cell receptor beta chains were all obtained from the same sample, sequenced in a study of cytomegalovirus exposure and HLA in healthy donors. PCR amplification relied on 60 Vbeta primers (plus 13 Jbeta primers). Clones were read by immunoSEQ multiplex PCR, and TCRdb kept only the in-frame ones, dropping some. The data hold approximately 100,000 clones, with 79% observed a single time. What was sequenced was PBMCs. These receptors all come from a man in his fifties or sixties in good health and CMV-seropositive.

The chain recombines TRBV7-9 with TRBJ2-7; D unresolved. V gave up 5 bases and J gave up 4 bases, with 12 bases separating them. Germline CDR1 is SEHNR and CDR2 is FQNEAQ (reference sequence). This CDR3 comprises 13 residues. In nucleotides, the CDR3 is TGTGCCAGCAGCCCGTCCGAGCCATACGAGCAGTACTTC. Protein: CASSPSEPYEQYF.

The chain combines TRBV30 with TRBJ2-1; 8 bases map to TRBD2. Germline CDR1 GTSNPN, CDR2 SVGIG (reference sequence). V was pared by 3 bases and J by 8 bases, with 9 bases of the junction left unmatched. The CDR3 extends over 14 amino acids. CDR3 amino acids: CAWRRLALRDEQFF. In DNA, the CDR3 is TGTGCCTGGAGACGACTAGCGCTAAGGGATGAGCAGTTCTTC.

V usage is TRBV30 and J usage is TRBJ1-3; D is unclear. Trimming took 4 bases from V and 0 from J, leaving 10 bases between them. This CDR3 spans 14 amino acids. Germline CDR1 GTSNPN, CDR2 SVGIG (reference sequence). The CDR3 spells CAWILGSSGNTIYF. In nucleotides, the CDR3 is TGTGCCTGGATTTTGGGGAGCTCTGGAAACACCATATATTTT.

V gene TRBV25-1 combines with J gene TRBJ2-7, with a possible D match to TRBD2 (6 bases). Germline V CDR1 and CDR2: MGHDK, SYGVNS. The V and J ends lost 7 bases and 1 base respectively, with 17 bases between them. The CDR3 has 15 residues. The CDR3 reads CASTRGDFSSYEQYF. As DNA, the CDR3 is TGTGCCAGCACCCGAGGGGACTTTAGTTCCTACGAGCAGTACTTC.

This sequence joins TRBV2 and TRBJ2-3; 13 bases are a match to TRBD2. Germline CDR1 and CDR2: SNHLY and FYNNEI. V shed 5 bases and J 4 bases; nucleotides not matched to a gene: 6. The CDR3 length is 16 residues. CDR3 in amino acids: CASSRLAGGLADTQYF. CDR3 DNA: TGTGCCAGCAGTCGACTAGCGGGAGGTCTCGCAGATACGCAGTATTTT.

This rearrangement joins TRBV6-5 to TRBJ2-1; 7 bases align to TRBD1. V lost 5 bases, J lost 6 bases, and 4 bases stayed unmatched. Germline values: CDR1 MNHEY, CDR2 SVGAGI. The CDR3 sequence is 13 residues long. The CDR3 nucleotides are TGTGCCAGCAGTACCTACAGGGGCAATGAGCAGTTCTTC. Encoded protein: CASSTYRGNEQFF.

The rearrangement links TRBV7-2 to TRBJ2-3; 14 bases match TRBD2. Germline values: CDR1 SGHTA, CDR2 FQGNSA. V shed 4 bases, J shed 7 bases, and the junction held 10 bases outside the gene matches. CDR3 length: 17 amino acids. CDR3 nucleotides: TGTGCCAGCAGCTCCTACAGGGGACTAGCGGGAGAAAATACGCAGTATTTT. Amino acid sequence: CASSSYRGLAGENTQYF.

V gene TRBV28 combines with J gene TRBJ1-3; D is undetermined. This CDR3 spans 13 amino acids. Looked up from germline, CDR1 is MDHEN and CDR2 is SYDVKM. V was trimmed by 8 bases and J by 0 bases, leaving 8 bases between them. Written as DNA, the CDR3 is TGTGCCAGCGGAGGGAACTCTGGAAACACCATATATTTT. Its protein is CASGGNSGNTIYF.

The chain is built from TRBV15 and TRBJ2-1; D perhaps matches TRBD2 (5 bases). V lost 6 bases and J lost 6, with 15 bases in between. The CDR3 runs 14 residues. Germline assignment: CDR1 LNHNV and CDR2 YYDKDF (reference sequence). CDR3 region: CATSFRLEANEQFF. CDR3 sequence (DNA): TGTGCCACCAGTTTTCGCCTGGAGGCCAATGAGCAGTTCTTC.

The V call is TRBV6-1, the J call TRBJ2-2; 7 nucleotides align to TRBD2. V dropped 5 bases and J dropped 1; count of bases not matched to a gene: 4. Germline-derived CDR1 and CDR2 are MNHNS and SASEGT. This CDR3 is built from 15 residues. The CDR3 is CASSSSGENTGELFF. The CDR3, as DNA: TGTGCCAGCAGTTCTAGCGGAGAGAACACCGGGGAGCTGTTTTTT.

The J gene is TRBJ2-1, the V gene TRBV7-8; 8 nucleotides match TRBD2. Germline values: CDR1 SGHVS, CDR2 FQNEAQ. Unmatched junction bases numbered 7, after V lost 2 bases and J lost 7 bases. The CDR3 has 15 residues. CDR3 region: CASSLSKSSGNEQFF. The CDR3 DNA is TGTGCCAGCAGCTTATCGAAGTCTAGCGGGAATGAGCAGTTCTTC.

The chain couples TRBV7-9 to TRBJ2-7; TRBD2 agrees at 7 bases. The germline gives CDR1 SEHNR, CDR2 FQNEAQ (reference sequence). The CDR3 consists of 14 residues. J gave up 0 bases and V 2 bases, and 1 base lay outside the gene matches. Here the CDR3 DNA reads TGTGCCAGCAGCTTACTAGCGGCCTCCTACGAGCAGTACTTC. The encoded protein is CASSLLAASYEQYF.

The rearrangement uses TRBV19 and TRBJ2-5; the D is unclear. The assigned J gene may be wrong: the sequence end matches TRBJ2-7 better. The CDR3 length is 14 residues. Germline V gene lookup returns CDR1 LNHDA and CDR2 SQIVND (reference sequence). The CDR3 region is CASSPRDGAYEQYF. The DNA for the CDR3 is TGTGCCAGTAGTCCTCGAGATGGAGCCTACGAGCAGTACTTC.

This clone is a singleton in its sample. The chain links TRBV5-4 to TRBJ2-2; 8 bases fit TRBD1. The ends lost 4 bases at V and 4 bases at J; junction bases unmatched: 9. In germline, CDR1 is SGHNT, CDR2 YYREEE (reference sequence). The length of the CDR3 is 16 residues. CDR3 residues: CASSPPGTGGTGELFF. CDR3 nucleotides: TGTGCCAGCAGCCCTCCAGGGACAGGCGGCACCGGGGAGCTGTTTTTT.

The rearrangement links TRBV30 to TRBJ1-5; D is unclear. CDR1 GTSNPN and CDR2 SVGIG come from the germline V gene (reference sequence). V shed 3 bases and J shed 0 bases, with 6 bases lying between them. This CDR3 region has 13 residues. CDR3 sequence: CAWRRDSNQPQHF. The DNA for the CDR3 is TGTGCCTGGAGGCGGGATAGCAATCAGCCCCAGCATTTT. Full variable domain (outside the CDR3, taken from reference TRBV30 and TRBJ1-5): SQTIHQWPATLVQPVGSPLSLECTVEGTSNPNLYWYRQAAGRGLQLLFYSVGIGQISSEVPQNLSASRPQDRQFILSSKKLLLSDSGFYLCAWRRDSNQPQHFGDGTRLSIL.

Only a few counts were recorded for this clone. The chain employs TRBV15 and TRBJ2-1, with a possible D match to TRBD2 (5 bases). Germline V gene lookup returns CDR1 LNHNV and CDR2 YYDKDF (reference sequence). The CDR3 runs 15 residues. Trimming pared 1 base from V and 4 bases from J, leaving 11 bases between. CDR3 coding DNA: TGTGCCACCAGCAGAGCGGGCGGGCAATACAATGAGCAGTTCTTC. It specifies CATSRAGGQYNEQFF.

This clone was counted many times. V gene TRBV7-3 combines with J gene TRBJ2-3; 16 bases map to TRBD2. The CDR3 consists of 18 residues. V shed 5 bases, J shed 1 base, and the junction held 6 bases outside the gene matches. Germline CDR1 and CDR2: SGHTA and FQGTGA. The CDR3 region has the DNA TGTGCCAGCAGCGTGGGACTAGCGGGAGGGTATCGCACAGATACGCAGTATTTT. As protein: CASSVGLAGGYRTDTQYF.

The rearrangement joins TRBV7-3 to TRBJ2-5; TRBD1 matches at 8 bases. V lost 1 base to trimming and J lost 5 bases; unmatched junction nucleotides: 12. CDR1 and CDR2 (germline): SGHTA, FQGTGA. CDR3 size: 17 residues. CDR3 sequence (DNA): TGTGCCAGCAGCTTAATTGGACAGGGCCGACGGGGCGAGACCCAGTACTTC. Protein: CASSLIGQGRRGETQYF.

This clone appeared once. The chain combines TRBV5-1 with TRBJ2-2; 13 bases are shared with TRBD2. The germline gives CDR1 SGHRS, CDR2 YFSETQ. The CDR3 has 16 residues. With 4 bases clipped from V and 6 bases from J, the junction kept 6 bases outside the gene matches. CDR3 in amino acids: CASSPGLAGVPGELFF. CDR3 bases: TGCGCCAGCAGCCCCGGACTAGCGGGAGTCCCCGGGGAGCTGTTTTTT.

This chain uses TRBV9 with TRBJ2-7; 9 bases agree with TRBD1. CDR1 and CDR2 from the germline V gene are SGDLS and YYNGEE. The CDR3 contains 15 residues. V lost 4 bases to trimming and J lost 4 bases; unmatched junction nucleotides: 9. The CDR3 protein is CASSQTGTGPYEQYF. The CDR3, as DNA: TGTGCCAGCAGCCAAACCGGGACAGGGCCTTACGAGCAGTACTTC.

The V gene is TRBV15, the J gene TRBJ1-5; D is unresolved. Trimming left V 3 bases short and J 3 bases short, with 12 bases between. Germline CDR1 reads LNHNV; CDR2 reads YYDKDF (reference sequence). This CDR3 comprises 15 residues. The CDR3 protein is CATSSPPWANQPQHF. In nucleotides, the CDR3 is TGTGCCACCAGCAGCCCACCCTGGGCCAATCAGCCCCAGCATTTT.

CDR3 DNA sequence: TGTGCCAGCAGCCCCCGGGCTAGCGGCAGCACAGATACGCAGTATTTT. Translation: CASSPRASGSTDTQYF. This chain joins TRBV7-8 and TRBJ2-3, with TRBD2 matching 7 bases. V shed 5 bases, J shed 0 bases, and the junction held 8 bases outside the gene matches. The germline gives CDR1 SGHVS, CDR2 FQNEAQ. CDR3 length: 16 residues.

This clone has only one observation. This chain uses TRBV18 with TRBJ2-3; 10 bases are shared with TRBD1. This CDR3 spans 15 amino acids. CDR1 is KGHSH, CDR2 LQKENI, per germline. Trimming removed 3 bases from V and 3 bases from J; junction bases left unmatched: 3. The CDR3 nucleotides are TGTGCCAGCTCACCCCGGACAGGGGGGACAGATACGCAGTATTTT. Translated, it gives CASSPRTGGTDTQYF. The complete variable domain, with remaining parts taken from reference TRBV18 and TRBJ2-3, reads NAGVMQNPRHLVRRRGQEARLRCSPMKGHSHVYWYRQLPEEGLKFMVYLQKENIIDESGMPKERFSAEFPKEGPSILRIQQVVRGDSAAYFCASSPRTGGTDTQYFGPGTRLTVL.

J is TRBJ1-3 and V is TRBV27; D gene unclear. V was cut by 3 bases and J by 2 bases, with 8 bases left in between. Looked up from germline, CDR1 is MNHEY and CDR2 is SMNVEV (reference sequence). The CDR3 has 14 amino acids. The CDR3 nucleotides read TGTGCCAGCAGTTTTGGCAATCCTGGAAACACCATATATTTT. It is translated as CASSFGNPGNTIYF.

V gene TRBV19 combines with J gene TRBJ2-7; a weak D match, TRBD1 (6 bases). The CDR3 consists of 13 residues. Germline lookup yields CDR1 LNHDA and CDR2 SQIVND (reference sequence). V lost 6 bases and J 5 bases, leaving 14 bases between the germline ends. For the CDR3, the DNA is TGTGCCAGTAGCTCTGGACAGTCCCACGAGCAGTACTTC. As protein: CASSSGQSHEQYF.

V is TRBV18 and J is TRBJ2-7; TRBD1 matches at 8 bases. CDR3 size: 18 residues. After removal of 3 bases from V and 9 bases from J, the junction contained 22 bases not matched to a gene. Germline V gene sequence: CDR1 KGHSH, CDR2 LQKENI. The CDR3 sequence is CASSPPFVPGTGAFVQYF. The CDR3 coding sequence is TGTGCCAGCTCACCGCCCTTCGTCCCCGGGACAGGAGCCTTTGTGCAGTACTTC.

The chain has TRBV2 and TRBJ1-1; D is unclear. CDR3 length: 14 residues. CDR1 is SNHLY, CDR2 FYNNEI, per germline. V was shortened by 6 bases and J by 2 bases, with 13 bases between the two germline ends. CDR3 amino acids: CASRVLTVNTEAFF. As DNA, the CDR3 is TGTGCCAGCAGGGTCCTAACAGTTAACACTGAAGCTTTCTTT.

This rearrangement joins TRBV7-3 to TRBJ1-3, with D perhaps TRBD1 (5 bases). The V gene lost 5 bases and the J gene lost 0 bases, with 11 bases spanning the gap. The V gene's germline CDR1 is SGHTA and CDR2 FQGTGA. This CDR3 comprises 15 residues. This chain's CDR3 is CASSPGGSSGNTIYF. The CDR3 DNA follows: TGTGCCAGCAGCCCTGGGGGGAGCTCTGGAAACACCATATATTTT.

The CDR3 DNA follows: TGCAGCGTTGGAAAGTCAGGGGAAAAACTGTTTTTT. This encodes CSVGKSGEKLFF. This rearrangement joins TRBV29-1 to TRBJ1-4, with a tentative D call TRBD1 (5 bases). Germline loops: CDR1 SQVTM, CDR2 ANQGSEA. V dropped 4 bases and J dropped 8 bases, with 11 bases sitting between them. CDR3 length equals 12 residues.

The rearrangement uses TRBV5-6 and TRBJ2-7; D possibly corresponds to TRBD1 (7 bases). V lost 4 bases and J lost 2, with 13 bases in between. CDR1 and CDR2 (germline): SGHDT, YYEEEE. The CDR3 length is 14 residues. This CDR3 reads CASSPGGTTYEQYF. CDR3 in DNA: TGTGCCAGCAGCCCAGGGGGGACGACCTACGAGCAGTACTTC.

This sequence joins TRBV27 and TRBJ1-4; 7 positions match TRBD1. Germline trimming cut 3 bases from V and 7 bases from J; bases unmatched to any gene: 5. CDR1 is MNHEY and CDR2 is SMNVEV in the germline V gene (reference sequence). The CDR3 contains 14 residues. The CDR3 here is CASSFQGESEKLFF. The CDR3 nucleotides read TGTGCCAGCAGTTTTCAGGGGGAGAGTGAAAAACTGTTTTTT.